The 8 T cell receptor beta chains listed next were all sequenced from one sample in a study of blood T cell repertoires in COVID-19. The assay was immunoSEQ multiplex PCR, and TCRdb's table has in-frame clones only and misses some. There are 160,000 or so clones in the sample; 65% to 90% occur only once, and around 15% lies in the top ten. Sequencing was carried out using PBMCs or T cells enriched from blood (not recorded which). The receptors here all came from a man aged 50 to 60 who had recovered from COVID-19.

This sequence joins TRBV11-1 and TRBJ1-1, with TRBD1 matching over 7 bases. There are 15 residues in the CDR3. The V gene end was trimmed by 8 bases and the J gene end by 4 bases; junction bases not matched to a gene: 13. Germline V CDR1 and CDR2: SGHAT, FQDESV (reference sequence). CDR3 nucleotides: TGTGCCAGCGCCAGGGGGTCTCAATTTTCCACTGAAGCTTTCTTT. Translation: CASARGSQFSTEAFF.

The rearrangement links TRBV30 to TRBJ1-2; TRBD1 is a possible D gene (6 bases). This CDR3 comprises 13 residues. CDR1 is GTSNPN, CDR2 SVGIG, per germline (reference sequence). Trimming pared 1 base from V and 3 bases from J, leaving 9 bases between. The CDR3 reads CAWSDRVYYGYTF. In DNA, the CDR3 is TGTGCCTGGAGTGACAGGGTTTACTATGGCTACACCTTC.

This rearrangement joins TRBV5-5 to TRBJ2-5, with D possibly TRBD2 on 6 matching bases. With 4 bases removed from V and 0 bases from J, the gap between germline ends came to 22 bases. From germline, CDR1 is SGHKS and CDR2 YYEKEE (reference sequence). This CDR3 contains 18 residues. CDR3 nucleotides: TGTGCCAGCAGCCCCCCGGGGGTCGCAGGGATACACCAAGAGACCCAGTACTTC. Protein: CASSPPGVAGIHQETQYF.

The DNA for the CDR3 is TGTGCCAGCGGCAAAATGAACACTGAAGCTTTCTTT. Protein: CASGKMNTEAFF. This chain joins TRBV3-1 (or the pseudogene TRBV3-2) and TRBJ1-1; no reliable D call. V lost 8 bases to trimming and J lost 0 bases, with 7 bases between them. The CDR3 is 12 residues long. Germline values: CDR1 LGHDT, CDR2 YNNKEL (reference sequence).

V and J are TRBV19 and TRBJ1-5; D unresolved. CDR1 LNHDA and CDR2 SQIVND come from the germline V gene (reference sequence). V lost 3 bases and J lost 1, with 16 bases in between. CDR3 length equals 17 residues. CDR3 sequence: CASSIPVGLSSNQPQHF. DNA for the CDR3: TGTGCCAGTAGTATTCCAGTGGGCCTTTCGAGCAATCAGCCCCAGCATTTT.

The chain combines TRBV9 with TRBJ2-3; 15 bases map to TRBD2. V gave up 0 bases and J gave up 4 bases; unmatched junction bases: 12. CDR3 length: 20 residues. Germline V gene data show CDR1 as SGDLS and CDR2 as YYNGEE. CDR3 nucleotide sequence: TGTGCCAGCAGCGTAGAGTTGGAGGGACTAGCGGGGGGTTATTCAGATACGCAGTATTTT. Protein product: CASSVELEGLAGGYSDTQYF.

CDR3 amino acids: CASSQDVQAGGPGEQFF. CDR3 bases: TGTGCCAGCAGCCAAGATGTGCAAGCGGGGGGGCCCGGTGAGCAGTTCTTC. V and J are TRBV4-2 and TRBJ2-1, with 10 positions matching TRBD2. Germline CDR1 is LGHNA and CDR2 is YNFKEQ. V lost 0 bases, J lost 9 bases, and 11 bases stayed unmatched. This CDR3 comprises 17 residues.

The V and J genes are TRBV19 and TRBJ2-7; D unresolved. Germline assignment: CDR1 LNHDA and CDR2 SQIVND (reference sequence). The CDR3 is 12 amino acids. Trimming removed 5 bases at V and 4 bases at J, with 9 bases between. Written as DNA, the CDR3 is TGTGCCAGTAGTGAGACGCGGTACGAGCAGTACTTC. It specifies CASSETRYEQYF. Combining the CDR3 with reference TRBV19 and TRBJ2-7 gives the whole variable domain DGGITQSPKYLFRKEGQNVTLSCEQNLNHDAMYWYRQDPGQGLRLIYYSQIVNDFQKGDIAEGYSVSREKKESFPLTVTSAQKNPTAFYLCASSETRYEQYFGPGTRLTVT.